This TCR beta chain was captured in a study of CD8 T cells in Susac syndrome. Germline CDR1 reads GTSNPN; CDR2 reads SVGIG (reference sequence). This CDR3 is 14 amino acids long. With 4 bases removed from V and 2 bases from J, the gap between germline ends came to 15 bases. With random hexamers, about 0.45 to 1 ug RNA was reverse transcribed. Amplification of TCR beta CDR3 by immunoSEQ multiplex PCR spanned 54 Vbeta and 13 Jbeta. TCRdb re-called the immunoSEQ multiplex PCR reads through MiXCR, storing one row per CDR3 protein. The sample includes 180,000 or so distinct CDR3 sequences, approximately 94% of them seen just once. The CD8+ and CD4+ T cells were negatively isolated, with the TEMRA cells enriched by FACS.

The sequence came from a human donor in good health. Sequencing was done on a sample of CD4+ T cells from PBMCs. The rearrangement uses TRBV30 and TRBJ2-7, with D possibly TRBD1 on 5 matching bases. As DNA, the CDR3 is TGTGCCTGGAAACAGCAGGGAATACCCTACGAGCAGTACTTC. This sequence encodes CAWKQQGIPYEQYF.